This record looks at one T cell receptor (beta chain) sequence and its context. Its antigen is not identified. The sample comes from a study of cytomegalovirus exposure and HLA in healthy donors. Points from the study as a whole: Researchers reported from a later analysis that most CMV-associated TCR beta chains appeared HLA-restricted.

PCR primers comprised 60 Vbeta and 13 Jbeta primers. Sequencing used immunoSEQ multiplex PCR; TCRdb keeps in-frame clones, though not all of them. The repertoire has 100,000 to 150,000 clones, more than 60% of them found once; the top ten carry approximately 1.5%. Germline V gene lookup returns CDR1 SGHDT and CDR2 YYEEEE. The CDR3 is made up of 14 amino acids. The V end was cut by 4 bases, the J end by 6 bases, with 17 bases between. The chain joins TRBV5-6 to TRBJ2-7, with D maybe TRBD2 (6 bases). The sequence came from a woman aged 18-29 years in good health and CMV-seronegative. Source material: PBMCs. The CDR3 bases are TGTGCCAGCAGCCGGAGGGGATCTCCGGGCGAGCAGTACTTC. It specifies CASSRRGSPGEQYF.